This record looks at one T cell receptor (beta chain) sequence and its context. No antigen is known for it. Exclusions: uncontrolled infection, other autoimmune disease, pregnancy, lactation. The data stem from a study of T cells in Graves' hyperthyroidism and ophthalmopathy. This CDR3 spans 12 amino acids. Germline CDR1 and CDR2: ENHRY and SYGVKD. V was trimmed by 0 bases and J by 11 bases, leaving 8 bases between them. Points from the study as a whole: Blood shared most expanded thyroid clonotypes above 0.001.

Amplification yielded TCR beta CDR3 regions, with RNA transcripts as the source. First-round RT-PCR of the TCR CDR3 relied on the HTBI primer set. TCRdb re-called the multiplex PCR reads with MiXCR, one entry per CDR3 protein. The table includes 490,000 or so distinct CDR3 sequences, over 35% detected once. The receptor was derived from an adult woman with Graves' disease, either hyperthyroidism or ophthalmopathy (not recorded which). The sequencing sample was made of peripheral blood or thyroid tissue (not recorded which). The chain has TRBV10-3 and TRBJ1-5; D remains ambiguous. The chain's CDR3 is CAISESFGTQHF. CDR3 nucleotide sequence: TGTGCCATCAGTGAGTCGTTTGGGACCCAGCATTTT.